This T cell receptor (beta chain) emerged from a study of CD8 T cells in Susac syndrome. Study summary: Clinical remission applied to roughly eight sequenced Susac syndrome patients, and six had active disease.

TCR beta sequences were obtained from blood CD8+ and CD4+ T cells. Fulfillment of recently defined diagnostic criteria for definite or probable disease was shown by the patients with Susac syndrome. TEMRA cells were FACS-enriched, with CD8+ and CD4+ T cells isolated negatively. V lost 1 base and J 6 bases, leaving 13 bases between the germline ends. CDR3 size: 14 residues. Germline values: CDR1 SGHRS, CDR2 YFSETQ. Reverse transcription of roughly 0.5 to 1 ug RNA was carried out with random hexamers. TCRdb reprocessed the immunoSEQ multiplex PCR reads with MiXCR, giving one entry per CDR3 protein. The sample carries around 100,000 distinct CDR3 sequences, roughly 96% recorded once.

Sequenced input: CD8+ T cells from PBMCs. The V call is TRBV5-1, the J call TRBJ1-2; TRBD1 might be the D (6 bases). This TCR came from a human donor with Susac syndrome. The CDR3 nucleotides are TGCGCCAGCAGCTTGCCGGGGGGCGCGGATGGCTACACCTTC. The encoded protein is CASSLPGGADGYTF.